This T cell receptor beta chain was identified during a study of shared clonotypes between healthy human individuals. This table comes from immunoSEQ multiplex PCR, and its TCRdb copy is limited to in-frame clones, with some not included. The table shows 950,000 to 1,200,000 clones, with around three quarters occurring only once. Study-wide findings and caveats: What limited the represented genetic and exposure-history diversity was the small number of donors.

Remarks on this clone: The antigen is undetermined.

Between the trimmed V and J ends, which lost 7 bases and 2 bases, there was a span of 7 bases. The CDR3 extends over 11 amino acids. Looked up from germline, CDR1 is SQVTM and CDR2 is ANQGSEA. The gene calls are TRBV29-1 and TRBJ2-3; D gene uncertain. This receptor was obtained from a young man in good health. Some clones in this sample may be carry-over from other donors' samples. The sequenced material came from memory CD4+ T cells from PBMCs. Documented subset: CD45RA-negative fraction. The CDR3 spells CSDRTTDTQYF. CDR3 DNA: TGCAGCGATAGGACCACAGATACGCAGTATTTT.